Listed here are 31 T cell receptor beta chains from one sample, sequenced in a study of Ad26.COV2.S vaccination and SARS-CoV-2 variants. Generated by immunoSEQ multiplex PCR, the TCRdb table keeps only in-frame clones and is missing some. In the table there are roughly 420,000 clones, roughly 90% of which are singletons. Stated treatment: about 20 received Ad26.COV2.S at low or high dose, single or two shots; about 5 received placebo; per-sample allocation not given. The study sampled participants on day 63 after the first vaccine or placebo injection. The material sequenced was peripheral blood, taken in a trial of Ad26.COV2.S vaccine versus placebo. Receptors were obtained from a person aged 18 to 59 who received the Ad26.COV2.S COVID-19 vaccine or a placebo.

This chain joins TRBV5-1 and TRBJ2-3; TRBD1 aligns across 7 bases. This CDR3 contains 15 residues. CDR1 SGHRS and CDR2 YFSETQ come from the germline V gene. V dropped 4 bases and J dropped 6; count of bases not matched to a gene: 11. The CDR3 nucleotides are TGCGCCAGCAGCGGGGCCCCGGGACAGAGGGATACGCAGTATTTT. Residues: CASSGAPGQRDTQYF. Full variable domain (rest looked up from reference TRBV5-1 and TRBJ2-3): KAGVTQTPRYLIKTRGQQVTLSCSPISGHRSVSWYQQTPGQGLQFLFEYFSETQRNKGNFPGRFSGRQFSNSRSEMNVSTLELGDSALYLCASSGAPGQRDTQYFGPGTRLTVL.

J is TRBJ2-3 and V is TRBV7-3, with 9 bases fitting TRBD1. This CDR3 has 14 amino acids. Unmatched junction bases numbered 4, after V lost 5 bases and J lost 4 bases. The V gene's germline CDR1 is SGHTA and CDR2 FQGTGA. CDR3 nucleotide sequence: TGTGCCAGCAGCGGGACAGGGAGGGCAGATACGCAGTATTTT. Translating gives CASSGTGRADTQYF.

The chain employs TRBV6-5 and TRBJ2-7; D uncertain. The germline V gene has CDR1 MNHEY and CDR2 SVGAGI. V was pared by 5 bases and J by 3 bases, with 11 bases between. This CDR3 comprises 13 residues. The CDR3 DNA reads TGTGCCAGCAGTCAACCCCCAGTCTACGAGCAGTACTTC. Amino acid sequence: CASSQPPVYEQYF.

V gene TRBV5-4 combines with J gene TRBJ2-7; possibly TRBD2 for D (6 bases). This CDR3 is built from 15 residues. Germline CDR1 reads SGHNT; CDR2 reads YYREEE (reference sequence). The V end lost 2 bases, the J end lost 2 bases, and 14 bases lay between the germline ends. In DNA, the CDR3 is TGTGCCAGCAGCTTCGGCGGGGCACTGACCTACGAGCAGTACTTC. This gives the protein CASSFGGALTYEQYF.

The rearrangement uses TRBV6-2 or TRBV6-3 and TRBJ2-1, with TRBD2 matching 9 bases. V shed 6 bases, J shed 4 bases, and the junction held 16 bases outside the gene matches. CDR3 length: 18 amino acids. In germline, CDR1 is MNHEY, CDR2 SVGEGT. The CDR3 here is CASSHQPGLAKIYNEQFF. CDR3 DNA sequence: TGTGCCAGCAGCCACCAACCTGGACTAGCGAAGATATACAATGAGCAGTTCTTC.

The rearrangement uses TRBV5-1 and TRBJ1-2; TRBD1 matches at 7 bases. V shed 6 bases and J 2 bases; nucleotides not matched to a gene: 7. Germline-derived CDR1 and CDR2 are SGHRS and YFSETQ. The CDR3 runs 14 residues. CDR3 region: CASTPMTGNYGYTF. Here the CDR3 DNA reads TGCGCCAGCACCCCTATGACAGGGAACTATGGCTACACCTTC.

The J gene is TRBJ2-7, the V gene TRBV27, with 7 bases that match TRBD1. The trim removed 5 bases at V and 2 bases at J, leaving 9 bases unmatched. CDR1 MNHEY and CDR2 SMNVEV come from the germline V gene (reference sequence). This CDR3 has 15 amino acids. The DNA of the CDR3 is TGTGCCAGCAGTATAAAGGGGGCGGTCGCCTACGAGCAGTACTTC. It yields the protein CASSIKGAVAYEQYF.

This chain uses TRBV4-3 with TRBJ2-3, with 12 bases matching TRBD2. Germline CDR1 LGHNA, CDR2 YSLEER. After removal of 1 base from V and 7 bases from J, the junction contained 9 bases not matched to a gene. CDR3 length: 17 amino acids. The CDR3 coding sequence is TGCGCCAGCAGCCAAGGATCGCTAGCGGGGGGGTTGAATACGCAGTATTTT. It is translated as CASSQGSLAGGLNTQYF.

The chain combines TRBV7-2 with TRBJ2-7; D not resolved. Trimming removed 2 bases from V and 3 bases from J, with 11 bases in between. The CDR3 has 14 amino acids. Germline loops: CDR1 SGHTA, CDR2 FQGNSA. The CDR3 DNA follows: TGTGCCAGCAGCTTAACCCCCGCGAACTACGAGCAGTACTTC. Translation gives CASSLTPANYEQYF.

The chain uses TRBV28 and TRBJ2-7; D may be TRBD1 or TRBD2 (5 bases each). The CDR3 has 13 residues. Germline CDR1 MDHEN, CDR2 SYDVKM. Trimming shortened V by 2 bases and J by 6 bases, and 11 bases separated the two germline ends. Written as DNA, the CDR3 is TGTGCCAGCAGTTTAGATAGGGACGGCGAGCAGTACTTC. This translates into CASSLDRDGEQYF.

CDR3 DNA: TGTGCCAGCAGCTTAGCGGCCCACCCCAGTGTGACCCAGTACTTC. Amino acid sequence: CASSLAAHPSVTQYF. The V call is TRBV7-2, the J call TRBJ2-5; no firm D call. V gave up 0 bases and J gave up 7 bases, with 15 bases separating them. Germline V CDR1 and CDR2: SGHTA, FQGNSA. The CDR3 consists of 15 residues.

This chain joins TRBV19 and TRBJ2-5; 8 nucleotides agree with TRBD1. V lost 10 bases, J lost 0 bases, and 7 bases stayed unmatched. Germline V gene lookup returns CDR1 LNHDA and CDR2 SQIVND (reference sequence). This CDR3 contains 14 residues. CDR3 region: CATQDRAYQETQYF. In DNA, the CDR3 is TGTGCCACCCAGGACAGGGCCTACCAAGAGACCCAGTACTTC. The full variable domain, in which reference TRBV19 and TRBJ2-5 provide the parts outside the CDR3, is DGGITQSPKYLFRKEGQNVTLSCEQNLNHDAMYWYRQDPGQGLRLIYYSQIVNDFQKGDIAEGYSVSREKKESFPLTVTSAQKNPTAFYLCATQDRAYQETQYFGPGTRLLVL.

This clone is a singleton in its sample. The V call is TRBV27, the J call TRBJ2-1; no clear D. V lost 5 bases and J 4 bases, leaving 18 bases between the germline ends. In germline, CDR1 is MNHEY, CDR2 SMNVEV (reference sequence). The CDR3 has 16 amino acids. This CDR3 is CASSDPSSGRYNEQFF. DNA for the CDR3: TGTGCCAGCAGTGACCCTTCTAGTGGTCGGTACAATGAGCAGTTCTTC.

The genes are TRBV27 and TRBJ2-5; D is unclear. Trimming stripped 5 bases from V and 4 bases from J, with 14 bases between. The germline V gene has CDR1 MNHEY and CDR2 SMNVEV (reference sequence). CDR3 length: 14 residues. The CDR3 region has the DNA TGTGCCAGCAGTCCACAGCCGAGCCGAGAGACCCAGTACTTC. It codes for CASSPQPSRETQYF.

The CDR3 protein is CASSTDRVQPQHF. CDR3 nucleotides: TGTGCCAGTAGTACAGACAGGGTTCAGCCCCAGCATTTT. The chain recombines TRBV19 with TRBJ1-5; 7 nucleotides match TRBD1. After removal of 4 bases from V and 6 bases from J, the junction contained 3 bases not matched to a gene. The CDR3 is 13 amino acids. The germline gives CDR1 LNHDA, CDR2 SQIVND (reference sequence).

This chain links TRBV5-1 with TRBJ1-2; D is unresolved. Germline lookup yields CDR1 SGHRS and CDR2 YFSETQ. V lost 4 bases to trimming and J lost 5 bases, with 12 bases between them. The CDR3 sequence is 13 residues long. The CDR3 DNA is TGCGCCAGCAGCCGTGGTGGAACATATGGCTACACCTTC. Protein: CASSRGGTYGYTF.

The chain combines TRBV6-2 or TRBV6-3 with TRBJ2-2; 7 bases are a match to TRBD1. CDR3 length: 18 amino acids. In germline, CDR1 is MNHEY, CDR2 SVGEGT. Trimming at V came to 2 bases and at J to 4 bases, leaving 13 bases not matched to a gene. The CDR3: CASSYRMTGSDSTGELFF. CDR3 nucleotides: TGTGCCAGCAGTTACCGCATGACAGGGAGCGATAGCACCGGGGAGCTGTTTTTT.

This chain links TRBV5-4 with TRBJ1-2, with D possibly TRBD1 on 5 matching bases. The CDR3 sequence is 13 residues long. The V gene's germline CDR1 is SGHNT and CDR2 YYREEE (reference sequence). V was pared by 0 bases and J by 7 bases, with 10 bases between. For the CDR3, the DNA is TGTGCCAGCAGCTTGGGAGGGGATCGTGGCTACACCTTC. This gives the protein CASSLGGDRGYTF.

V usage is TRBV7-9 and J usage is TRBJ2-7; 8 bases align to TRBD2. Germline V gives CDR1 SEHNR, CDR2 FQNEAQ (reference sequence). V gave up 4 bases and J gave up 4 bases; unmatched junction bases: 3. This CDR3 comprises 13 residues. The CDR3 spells CASSSGGQYEQYF. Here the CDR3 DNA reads TGTGCCAGCAGCTCGGGGGGGCAATACGAGCAGTACTTC.

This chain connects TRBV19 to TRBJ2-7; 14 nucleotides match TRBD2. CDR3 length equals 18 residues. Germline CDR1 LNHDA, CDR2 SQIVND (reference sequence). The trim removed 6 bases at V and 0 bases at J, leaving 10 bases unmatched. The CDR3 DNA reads TGTGCCAGTAGAGCAACCGGACTAGCGGGGGGTAGCTCCTACGAGCAGTACTTC. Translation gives CASRATGLAGGSSYEQYF.

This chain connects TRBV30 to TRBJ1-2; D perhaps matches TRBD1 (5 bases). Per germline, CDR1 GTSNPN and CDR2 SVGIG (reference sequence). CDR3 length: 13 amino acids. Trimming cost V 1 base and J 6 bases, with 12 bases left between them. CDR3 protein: CAWSAGMWDGYTF. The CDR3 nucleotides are TGTGCCTGGAGTGCAGGGATGTGGGATGGCTACACCTTC.

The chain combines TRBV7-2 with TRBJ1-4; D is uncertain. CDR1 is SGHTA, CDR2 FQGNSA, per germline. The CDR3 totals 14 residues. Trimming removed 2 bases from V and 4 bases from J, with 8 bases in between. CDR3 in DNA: TGTGCCAGCAGCTTAAGGGTAGATAATGAAAAACTGTTTTTT. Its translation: CASSLRVDNEKLFF.

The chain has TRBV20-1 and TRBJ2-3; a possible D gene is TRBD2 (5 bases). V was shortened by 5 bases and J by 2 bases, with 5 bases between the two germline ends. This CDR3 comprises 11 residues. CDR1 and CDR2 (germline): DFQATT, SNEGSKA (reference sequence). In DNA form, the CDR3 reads TGCAGTGCTGGACTCACAGATACGCAGTATTTT. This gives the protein CSAGLTDTQYF.

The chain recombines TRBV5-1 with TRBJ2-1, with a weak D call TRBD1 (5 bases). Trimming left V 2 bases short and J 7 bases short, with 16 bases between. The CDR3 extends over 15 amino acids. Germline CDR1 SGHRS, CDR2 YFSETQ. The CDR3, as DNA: TGCGCCAGCAGCTTCCCCGGGCAGGGCCGTAATGAGCAGTTCTTC. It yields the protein CASSFPGQGRNEQFF.

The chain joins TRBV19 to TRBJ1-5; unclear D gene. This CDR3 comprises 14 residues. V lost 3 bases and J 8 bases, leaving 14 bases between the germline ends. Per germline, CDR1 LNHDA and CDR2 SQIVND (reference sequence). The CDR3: CASSMEEYLEPQHF. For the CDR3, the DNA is TGTGCCAGTAGTATGGAAGAATATTTGGAGCCCCAGCATTTT.

The CDR3 reads CASSQAWTSSQETQYF. CDR3 sequence (DNA): TGCGCCAGCAGCCAGGCCTGGACTAGCAGCCAAGAGACCCAGTACTTC. The V gene is TRBV4-1, the J gene TRBJ2-5, with TRBD2 matching over 8 bases. The CDR3 extends over 16 amino acids. Trimming took 3 bases from V and 1 from J; bases not matched to a gene: 7. Germline CDR1 MGHRA, CDR2 YSYEKL.

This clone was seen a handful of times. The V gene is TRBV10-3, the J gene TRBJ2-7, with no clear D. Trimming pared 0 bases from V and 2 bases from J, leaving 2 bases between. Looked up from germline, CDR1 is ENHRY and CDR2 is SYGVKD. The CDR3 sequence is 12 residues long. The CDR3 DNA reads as TGTGCCATCAGTGAGTCCCCCTACGAGCAGTACTTC. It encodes CAISESPYEQYF.

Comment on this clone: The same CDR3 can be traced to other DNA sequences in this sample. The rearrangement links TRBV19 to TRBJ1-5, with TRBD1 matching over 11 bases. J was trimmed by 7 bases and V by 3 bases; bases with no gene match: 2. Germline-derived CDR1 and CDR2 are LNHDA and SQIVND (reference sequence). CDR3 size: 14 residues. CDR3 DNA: TGTGCCAGTAGTATCGGGACAGGGGGGCAGCCCCAGCATTTT. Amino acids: CASSIGTGGQPQHF.

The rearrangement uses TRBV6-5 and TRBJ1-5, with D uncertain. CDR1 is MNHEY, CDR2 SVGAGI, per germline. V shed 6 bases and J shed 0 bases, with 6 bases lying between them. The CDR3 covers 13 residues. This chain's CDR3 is CASSLVSNQPQHF. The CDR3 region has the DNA TGTGCCAGCAGCCTCGTTAGCAATCAGCCCCAGCATTTT.

CDR3 nucleotides: TGTGCCAGCAGCTTATGGGCCCTCCGACAAGATACGCAGTATTTT. Its translation is CASSLWALRQDTQYF. The chain employs TRBV7-2 and TRBJ2-3; D not certain. The CDR3 has 15 residues. In germline, CDR1 is SGHTA, CDR2 FQGNSA. V gave up 2 bases and J gave up 5 bases, with 14 bases separating them.

For the CDR3, the DNA is TGTGCCAGCAGTAGGACAGGGGAAGGTTCACCCCTCCACTTT. Amino acids: CASSRTGEGSPLHF. The chain carries TRBV6-2 or TRBV6-3 and TRBJ1-6, with 9 bases identical to TRBD1. Germline V lookup: CDR1 MNHEY, CDR2 SVGEGT. This CDR3 is 14 amino acids long. V lost 5 bases and J lost 9; bases outside the gene matches: 5.